These T cell receptor beta chains were read from a single sample in a study of blood T cells in healthy people across ages. TCRdb reanalysed the 5' RACE reads using MiXCR and keeps one entry per CDR3 protein. Here the sample spans 800,000 or so distinct CDR3 sequences, approximately 25% being singletons. These same data were also listed under a study on T cells of mothers and their children.

Sequenced input: blood. Source of these receptors: a boy younger than 18 in good health. CDR3s include the opening cysteine and the closing phenylalanine or tryptophan. The D gene is left open where the match is weak. Clone size, where shown, is once, few, many, or a class for clones that have expanded.

>TRBJ2-6|-|TRBV4-2|17|few
CASSQGETPSGANVLTF
TGTGCCAGCAGCCAGGGGGAAACCCCATCTGGGGCCAACGTCCTGACTTTC
>TRBJ2-7|TRBD2|TRBV29-1|14|many
CSVEDPGGSYEQYF
TGCAGCGTTGAAGATCCGGGCGGGAGCTACGAGCAGTACTTC
>TRBJ2-1|-|TRBV4-1|15|-
CASSQEGTVFWEQFF
TGCGCCAGCAGCCAAGAGGGGACTGTATTTTGGGAGCAGTTCTTC
>TRBJ2-1|-|TRBV29-1|11|-
CSCGAWDEQFF
TGCAGCTGCGGAGCGTGGGATGAGCAGTTCTTC
>TRBJ2-6|-|TRBV7-9|15|-
CASSSRNSGANVLTF
TGTGCCAGCAGCTCACGGAACTCTGGGGCCAACGTCCTGACTTTC
>TRBJ2-3|TRBD2|TRBV30|15|few
CAWVWTDSGADTQYF
TGTGCCTGGGTTTGGACGGATAGCGGGGCAGATACGCAGTATTTT
>TRBJ2-3|-|TRBV20-1|15|-
CSARDQNLRTDTQYF
TGCAGTGCTAGAGATCAGAATCTGAGAACCGATACGCAGTATTTT
>TRBJ2-1|-|TRBV19|12|few
CASSIGYNEQFF
TGTGCCAGTAGTATCGGGTACAATGAGCAGTTCTTC
>TRBJ2-5|-|TRBV24-1|16|-
CATSDLAWGGWETQYF
TGTGCCACCAGTGATTTGGCTTGGGGGGGCTGGGAGACCCAGTACTTC
>TRBJ2-2|-|TRBV12-3/TRBV12-4|14|-
CASSLWPNTGELFF
TGTGCCAGCAGTTTATGGCCTAACACCGGGGAGCTGTTTTTT
>TRBJ2-7|TRBD2|TRBV10-3|14|-
CATIAAGEEGEQYF
TGTGCCACCATAGCAGCGGGAGAGGAAGGTGAGCAGTACTTC
>TRBJ1-4|TRBD1|TRBV11-2|15|few
CASSPGQGLSEKLFF
TGTGCCAGCAGCCCCGGACAGGGGTTGAGTGAAAAACTGTTTTTT
>TRBJ2-2|TRBD1|TRBV9|14|many
CASSPGQGTGELFF
TGTGCCAGCAGTCCGGGACAGGGCACCGGGGAGCTGTTTTTT
>TRBJ2-1|TRBD1|TRBV12-3/TRBV12-4|15|-
CASTAQPDRNNEQFF
TGTGCCAGCACTGCTCAACCGGACAGGAACAATGAGCAGTTCTTC
>TRBJ1-2|-|TRBV10-2|15|-
CASQPRDGLNYGYTF
TGCGCCAGCCAACCCCGGGACGGATTAAACTATGGCTACACCTTC
>TRBJ2-7|TRBD1|TRBV28|14|many
CASSRQGSPSEQYF
TGTGCCAGCAGCCGACAGGGGTCGCCGTCCGAGCAGTACTTC
>TRBJ2-7|TRBD1|TRBV28|15|few
CASSSSGTGSYEQYF
TGTGCCAGCAGTTCATCCGGGACAGGGTCCTACGAGCAGTACTTC
>TRBJ1-3|-|TRBV6-5|15|few
CASSPPPGSGNTIYF
TGTGCCAGCAGTCCCCCTCCGGGCTCTGGAAACACCATATATTTT
>TRBJ2-1|TRBD1|TRBV5-1|16|once
CASSLGPSGGSNEQFF
TGCGCCAGCAGCTTGGGTCCGTCAGGGGGTTCCAATGAGCAGTTCTTC
>TRBJ2-1|TRBD2|TRBV19|15|few
CASSRLAGGCDEQFF
TGTGCCAGTAGTAGACTAGCGGGAGGATGTGATGAGCAGTTCTTC
>TRBJ2-2|-|TRBV6-1|16|few
CASKKERTANTGELFF
TGTGCCAGCAAAAAGGAAAGGACGGCGAACACCGGGGAGCTGTTTTTT
>TRBJ2-5|-|TRBV30|13|-
CAWSRQGVGTQYF
TGTGCCTGGAGTAGGCAGGGTGTAGGGACCCAGTACTTC
>TRBJ1-5|-|TRBV9|15|-
CASSVEGGAYQPQHF
TGTGCCAGCAGCGTAGAAGGGGGGGCGTATCAGCCCCAGCATTTT
>TRBJ1-5|-|TRBV7-2|15|-
CASSLDPQAYQPQHF
TGTGCCAGCAGCTTAGACCCGCAGGCATATCAGCCCCAGCATTTT
>TRBJ2-7|-|TRBV29-1|14|-
CSVERPQRPYEQYF
TGCAGCGTTGAGCGACCTCAACGTCCCTACGAGCAGTACTTC
>TRBJ1-5|-|TRBV11-2|15|few
CASSLEAAGNQPQHF
TGTGCCAGCAGCTTAGAAGCGGCAGGTAATCAGCCCCAGCATTTT
>TRBJ2-5|-|TRBV20-1|14|many
CSARGTAKQETQYF
TGCAGTGCTAGAGGGACAGCGAAACAAGAGACCCAGTACTTC
>TRBJ1-5|-|TRBV15|18|-
CATSRGPPWEYSNQPQHF
TGTGCCACCAGCAGAGGCCCACCCTGGGAATATAGCAATCAGCCCCAGCATTTT
>TRBJ1-1|TRBD1|TRBV6-2/TRBV6-3|11|few
CASSWTGEAFF
TGTGCCAGCAGTTGGACAGGAGAAGCTTTCTTT
>TRBJ2-6|-|TRBV2|16|few
CASTTGTRAGANVLTF
TGTGCCAGCACGACAGGAACTCGCGCTGGGGCCAACGTCCTGACTTTC
>TRBJ2-1|-|TRBV4-1|16|-
CASRVGPPPSYNEQFF
TGCGCCAGCCGGGTGGGACCTCCGCCCTCCTACAATGAGCAGTTCTTC
>TRBJ2-1|TRBD2|TRBV6-1|18|few
CASNLLAGGDGSYNEQFF
TGTGCCAGCAACCTTCTAGCGGGAGGGGATGGTTCCTACAATGAGCAGTTCTTC
>TRBJ2-5|-|TRBV7-8|16|-
CASSPISGKGGETQYF
TGTGCCAGCAGCCCTATCTCAGGGAAGGGCGGAGAGACCCAGTACTTC
>TRBJ2-7|-|TRBV9|14|-
CASSVEVESYEQYF
TGTGCCAGCAGCGTGGAGGTGGAGTCCTACGAGCAGTACTTC
>TRBJ1-6|-|TRBV9|17|few
CASSGEGTDPPGSPLHF
TGTGCCAGCAGCGGCGAAGGGACGGATCCACCGGGGTCACCCCTCCACTTT
>TRBJ2-1|TRBD2|TRBV29-1|14|-
CSVVTSGRATEQFF
TGTAGCGTCGTCACTAGCGGGAGGGCCACTGAGCAGTTCTTC
>TRBJ2-7|TRBD1|TRBV6-5|16|-
CASRPYGTGGTYEQYF
TGTGCCAGCAGGCCTTACGGGACAGGAGGAACCTACGAGCAGTACTTC
>TRBJ1-1|-|TRBV14|14|few
CASSLTGRDTEAFF
TGTGCCAGCAGCCTGACGGGGAGGGACACTGAAGCTTTCTTT
>TRBJ1-5|-|TRBV4-1|13|few
CASSQDGHQPQHF
TGCGCCAGCAGCCAAGATGGCCATCAGCCCCAGCATTTT
>TRBJ2-1|-|TRBV24-1|16|-
CATSDLVPGSHNEQFF
TGCGCCACCAGTGATTTGGTCCCAGGCTCCCACAATGAGCAGTTCTTC
>TRBJ1-2|-|TRBV6-2/TRBV6-3|12|-
CASSKDSYGYTF
TGTGCCAGCAGTAAGGACAGCTATGGCTACACCTTC
>TRBJ1-5|-|TRBV12-3/TRBV12-4|12|few
CASSFGQNYQHF
TGTGCCAGCAGTTTTGGGCAGAATTACCAGCATTTT
>TRBJ2-1|TRBD2|TRBV28|17|few
CASSSPAAGGRYNEQFF
TGTGCCAGCAGTTCCCCCGCGGCGGGGGGCCGGTACAATGAGCAGTTCTTC
>TRBJ2-5|-|TRBV24-1|12|many
CATSPGTGTQYF
TGTGCCACCAGCCCTGGAACTGGGACCCAGTACTTC
>TRBJ2-5|TRBD1|TRBV7-6|15|few
CASSLVHRGQETQYF
TGTGCCAGCAGCTTAGTTCACAGGGGCCAAGAGACCCAGTACTTC
>TRBJ2-1|-|TRBV4-3|14|-
CASSQDRVWDEQFF
TGCGCCAGCAGCCAAGACCGGGTTTGGGATGAGCAGTTCTTC
>TRBJ2-5|-|TRBV6-2/TRBV6-3|14|-
CASRLDRAGKTQYF
TGTGCCAGCAGACTGGACAGAGCTGGGAAGACCCAGTACTTC
>TRBJ2-7|-|TRBV7-9|14|once
CASSLTGMGAEQYF
TGTGCCAGCAGCTTAACTGGGATGGGGGCCGAGCAGTACTTC
>TRBJ2-3|-|TRBV12-3/TRBV12-4|12|few
CASRSNTDTQYF
TGTGCCAGCAGGTCAAACACAGATACGCAGTATTTT
>TRBJ1-1|-|TRBV29-1|12|-
CSVERSGAEAFF
TGCAGCGTTGAAAGGTCGGGGGCTGAAGCTTTCTTT
>TRBJ2-1|-|TRBV15|17|-
CATATPNGTGHYNEQFF
TGTGCCACCGCGACCCCGAACGGGACTGGGCACTACAATGAGCAGTTCTTC